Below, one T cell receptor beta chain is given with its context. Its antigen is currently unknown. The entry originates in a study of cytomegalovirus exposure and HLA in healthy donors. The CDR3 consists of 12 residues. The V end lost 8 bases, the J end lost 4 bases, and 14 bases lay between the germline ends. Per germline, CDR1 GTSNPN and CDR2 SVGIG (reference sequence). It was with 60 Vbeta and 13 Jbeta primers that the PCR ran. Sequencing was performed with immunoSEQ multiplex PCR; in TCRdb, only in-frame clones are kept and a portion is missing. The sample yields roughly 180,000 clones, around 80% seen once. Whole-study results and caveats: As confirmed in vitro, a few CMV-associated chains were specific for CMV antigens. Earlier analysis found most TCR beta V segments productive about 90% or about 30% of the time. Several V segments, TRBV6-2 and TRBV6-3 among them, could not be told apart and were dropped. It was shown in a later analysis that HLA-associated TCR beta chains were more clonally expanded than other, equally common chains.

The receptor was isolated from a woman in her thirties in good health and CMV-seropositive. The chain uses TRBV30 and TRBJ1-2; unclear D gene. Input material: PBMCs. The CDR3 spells CAQLETGYGYTF. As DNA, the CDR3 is TGTGCCCAACTAGAGACGGGCTATGGCTACACCTTC.